The clone carrying this T cell receptor (beta chain) came up many times. The antigen is unknown. It was by quantitative 5'-RACE with molecular barcodes that TCR beta libraries were made. One entry per CDR3 protein results from TCRdb running MiXCR on the 5' RACE reads. The data show around 150,000 distinct CDR3 sequences, roughly 6.6% seen once. The entry originates in a study of CD8 T cells in ankylosing spondylitis. The study, taken as a whole, reports: Disease-linked clones proved CD8+ and comparatively uncommon in peripheral blood. Ankylosing spondylitis blood appeared to carry a characteristic TCR beta motif of several highly homologous variants. According to the report, clones linked to the disease were significantly enriched in matched synovial fluid samples taken from ankylosing spondylitis patients.

The CDR3 consists of 11 residues. Germline assignment: CDR1 SNHLY and CDR2 FYNNEI. Sequencing was performed on blood, either unsorted or a sorted T cell fraction (not recorded which). The V call is TRBV2, the J call TRBJ1-2; TRBD1 is a possible D gene (6 bases). The sequence was obtained from a female donor with ankylosing spondylitis or in good health (not recorded which). The CDR3: CANRVADGYTF. For the CDR3, the DNA is TGTGCGAACAGGGTGGCTGATGGCTACACCTTC.